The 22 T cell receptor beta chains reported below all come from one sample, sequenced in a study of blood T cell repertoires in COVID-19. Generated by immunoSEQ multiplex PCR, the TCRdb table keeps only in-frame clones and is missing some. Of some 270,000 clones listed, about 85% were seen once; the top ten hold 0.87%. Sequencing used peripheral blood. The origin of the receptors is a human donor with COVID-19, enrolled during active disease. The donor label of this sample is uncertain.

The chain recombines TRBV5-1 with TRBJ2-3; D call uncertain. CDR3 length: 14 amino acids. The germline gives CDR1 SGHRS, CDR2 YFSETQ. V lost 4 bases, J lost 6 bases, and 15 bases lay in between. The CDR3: CASSPTPNLDTQYF. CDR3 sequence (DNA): TGCGCCAGCAGCCCTACTCCCAATTTGGATACGCAGTATTTT.

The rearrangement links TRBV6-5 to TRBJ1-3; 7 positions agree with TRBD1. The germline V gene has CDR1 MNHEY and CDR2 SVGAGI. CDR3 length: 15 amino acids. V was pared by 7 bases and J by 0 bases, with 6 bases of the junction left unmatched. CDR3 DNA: TGTGCCAGCACCCTACAGGGGAGCTCTGGAAACACCATATATTTT. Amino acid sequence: CASTLQGSSGNTIYF.

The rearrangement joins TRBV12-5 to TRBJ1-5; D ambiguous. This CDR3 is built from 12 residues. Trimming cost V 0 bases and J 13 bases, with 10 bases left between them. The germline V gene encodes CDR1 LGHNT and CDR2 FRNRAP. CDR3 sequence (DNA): TGTGCTAGTGGTTTGGTTGGGCCTTTTCAGCATTTT. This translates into CASGLVGPFQHF.

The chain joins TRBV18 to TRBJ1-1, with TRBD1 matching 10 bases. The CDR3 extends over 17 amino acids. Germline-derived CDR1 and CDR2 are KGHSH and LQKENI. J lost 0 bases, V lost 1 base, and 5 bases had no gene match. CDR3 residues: CASSPQAGTGVNTEAFF. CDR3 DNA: TGTGCCAGCTCACCACAGGCTGGGACAGGGGTGAACACTGAAGCTTTCTTT.

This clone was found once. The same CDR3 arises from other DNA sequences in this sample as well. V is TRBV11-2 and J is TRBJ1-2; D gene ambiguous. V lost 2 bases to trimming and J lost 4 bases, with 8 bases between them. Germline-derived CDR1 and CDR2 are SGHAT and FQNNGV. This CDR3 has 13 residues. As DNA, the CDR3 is TGTGCCAGCAGCTTAAACAGTGGCTATGGCTACACCTTC. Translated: CASSLNSGYGYTF.

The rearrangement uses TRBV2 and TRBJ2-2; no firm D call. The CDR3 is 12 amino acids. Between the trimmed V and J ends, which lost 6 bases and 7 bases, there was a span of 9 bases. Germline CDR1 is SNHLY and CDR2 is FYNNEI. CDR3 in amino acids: CASRLVNGELFF. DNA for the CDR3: TGTGCCAGCAGATTAGTAAACGGGGAGCTGTTTTTT.

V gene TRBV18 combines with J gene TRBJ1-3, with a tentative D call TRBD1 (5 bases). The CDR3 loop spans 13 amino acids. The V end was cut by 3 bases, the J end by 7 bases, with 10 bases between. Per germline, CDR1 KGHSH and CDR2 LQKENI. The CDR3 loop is CASSPAGGNTIYF. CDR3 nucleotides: TGTGCCAGCTCACCGGCGGGGGGGAACACCATATATTTT. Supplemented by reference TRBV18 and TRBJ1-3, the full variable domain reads NAGVMQNPRHLVRRRGQEARLRCSPMKGHSHVYWYRQLPEEGLKFMVYLQKENIIDESGMPKERFSAEFPKEGPSILRIQQVVRGDSAAYFCASSPAGGNTIYFGEGSWLTVV.

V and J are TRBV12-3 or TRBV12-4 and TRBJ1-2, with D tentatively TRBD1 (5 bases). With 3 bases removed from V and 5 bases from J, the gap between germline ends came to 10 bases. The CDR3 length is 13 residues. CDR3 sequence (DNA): TGTGCCAGCAGTTTGACAGTAGTATATGGCTACACCTTC. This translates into CASSLTVVYGYTF.

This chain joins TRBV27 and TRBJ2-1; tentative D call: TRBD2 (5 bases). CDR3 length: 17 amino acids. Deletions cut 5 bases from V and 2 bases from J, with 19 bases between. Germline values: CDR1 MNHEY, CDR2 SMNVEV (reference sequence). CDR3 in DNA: TGTGCCAGCAGTGAGGTTAGCGTTCCCGGGACCTACAATGAGCAGTTCTTC. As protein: CASSEVSVPGTYNEQFF.

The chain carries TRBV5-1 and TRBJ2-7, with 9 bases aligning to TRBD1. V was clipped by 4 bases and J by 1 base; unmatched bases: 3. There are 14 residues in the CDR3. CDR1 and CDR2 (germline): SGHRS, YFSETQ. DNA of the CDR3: TGCGCCAGCAGCCCCGGGACAGGGTCCTACGAGCAGTACTTC. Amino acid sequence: CASSPGTGSYEQYF. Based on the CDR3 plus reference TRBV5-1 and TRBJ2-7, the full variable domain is KAGVTQTPRYLIKTRGQQVTLSCSPISGHRSVSWYQQTPGQGLQFLFEYFSETQRNKGNFPGRFSGRQFSNSRSEMNVSTLELGDSALYLCASSPGTGSYEQYFGPGTRLTVT.

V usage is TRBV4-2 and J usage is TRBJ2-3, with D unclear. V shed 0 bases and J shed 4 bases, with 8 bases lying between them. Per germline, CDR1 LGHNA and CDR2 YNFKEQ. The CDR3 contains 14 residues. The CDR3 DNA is TGTGCCAGCAGCCAAGATAGGAGCCCAGATACGCAGTATTTT. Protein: CASSQDRSPDTQYF.

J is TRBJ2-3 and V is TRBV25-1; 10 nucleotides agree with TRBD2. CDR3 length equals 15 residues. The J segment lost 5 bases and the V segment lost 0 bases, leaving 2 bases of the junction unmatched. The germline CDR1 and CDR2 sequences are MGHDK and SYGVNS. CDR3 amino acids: CASSEYGTSEDTQYF. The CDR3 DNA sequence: TGTGCCAGCAGTGAATACGGGACTAGCGAAGATACGCAGTATTTT.

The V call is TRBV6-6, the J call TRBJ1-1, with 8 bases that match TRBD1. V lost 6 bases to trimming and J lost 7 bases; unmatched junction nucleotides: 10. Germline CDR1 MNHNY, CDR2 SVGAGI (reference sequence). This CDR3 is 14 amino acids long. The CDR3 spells CASRSGQELREAFF. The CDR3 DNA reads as TGTGCCAGCAGGTCGGGACAGGAACTACGTGAAGCTTTCTTT.

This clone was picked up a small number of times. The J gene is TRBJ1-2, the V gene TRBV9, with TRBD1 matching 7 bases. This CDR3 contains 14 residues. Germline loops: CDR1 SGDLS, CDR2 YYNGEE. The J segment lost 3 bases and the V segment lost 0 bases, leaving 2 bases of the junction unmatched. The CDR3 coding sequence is TGTGCCAGCAGCGTAGCCACAGGGGACTATGGCTACACCTTC. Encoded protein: CASSVATGDYGYTF.

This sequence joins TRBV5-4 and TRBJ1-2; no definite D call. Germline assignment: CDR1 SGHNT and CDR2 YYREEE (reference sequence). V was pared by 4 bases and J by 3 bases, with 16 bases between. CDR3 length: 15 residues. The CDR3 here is CASSLARLGDYGYTF. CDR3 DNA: TGTGCCAGCAGCCTAGCCAGGTTGGGCGACTATGGCTACACCTTC.

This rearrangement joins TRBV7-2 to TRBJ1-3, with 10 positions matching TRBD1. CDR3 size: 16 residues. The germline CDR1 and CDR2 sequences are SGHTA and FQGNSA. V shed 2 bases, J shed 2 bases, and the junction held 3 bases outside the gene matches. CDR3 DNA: TGTGCCAGCAGCTTATTGGGACAGGGGACTGGAAACACCATATATTTT. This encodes CASSLLGQGTGNTIYF.

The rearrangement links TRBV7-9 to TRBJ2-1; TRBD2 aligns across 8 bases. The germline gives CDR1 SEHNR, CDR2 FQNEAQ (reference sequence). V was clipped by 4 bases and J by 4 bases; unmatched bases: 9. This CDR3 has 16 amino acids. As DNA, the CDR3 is TGTGCCAGCAGCTCCGGGAGGGCCACGACGTACAATGAGCAGTTCTTC. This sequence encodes CASSSGRATTYNEQFF.

The CDR3 coding sequence is TGTGCCAGCAGCTCTATTTGGGGGCGATATCCTGAAGCTTTCTTT. This translates into CASSSIWGRYPEAFF. V is TRBV7-9 and J is TRBJ1-1; tentatively, D is TRBD1 (6 bases). V was cut by 4 bases and J by 6 bases, with 18 bases left in between. CDR3 length: 15 amino acids. Germline lookup yields CDR1 SEHNR and CDR2 FQNEAQ (reference sequence).

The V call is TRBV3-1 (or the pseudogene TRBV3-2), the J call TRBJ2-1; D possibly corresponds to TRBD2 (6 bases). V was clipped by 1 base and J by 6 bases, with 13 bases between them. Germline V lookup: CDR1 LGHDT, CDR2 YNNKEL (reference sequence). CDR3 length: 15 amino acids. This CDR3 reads CASSQGVGLRNEQFF. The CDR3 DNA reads TGTGCCAGCAGCCAAGGTGTGGGACTCCGCAATGAGCAGTTCTTC.

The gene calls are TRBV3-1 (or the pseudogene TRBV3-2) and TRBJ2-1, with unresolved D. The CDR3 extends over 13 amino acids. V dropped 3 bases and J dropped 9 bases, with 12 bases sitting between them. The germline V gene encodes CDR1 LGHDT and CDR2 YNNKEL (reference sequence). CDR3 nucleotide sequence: TGTGCCAGCAGCCACACCCCCGGCGGTGAGCAGTTCTTC. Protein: CASSHTPGGEQFF.

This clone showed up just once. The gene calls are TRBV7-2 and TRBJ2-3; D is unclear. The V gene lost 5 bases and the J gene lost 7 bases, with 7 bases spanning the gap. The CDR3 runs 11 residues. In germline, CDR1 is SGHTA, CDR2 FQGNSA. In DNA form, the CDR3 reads TGTGCCAGCAGCCCCGAGTATACGCAGTATTTT. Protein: CASSPEYTQYF.

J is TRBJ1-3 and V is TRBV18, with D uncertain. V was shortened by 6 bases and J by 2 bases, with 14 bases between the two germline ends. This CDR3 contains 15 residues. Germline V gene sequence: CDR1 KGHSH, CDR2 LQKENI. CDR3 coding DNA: TGTGCCAGCTCGGACTCAATAGGTGCTGGAAACACCATATATTTT. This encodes CASSDSIGAGNTIYF.